The entry below gives a single T cell receptor beta chain sequence along with its context. The data belong to a study of blood T cell repertoires in COVID-19. Overall study context: T cells, B-cell-depleted T cells, or PBMCs provided the cDNA or gDNA that served as material.

Profiled with immunoSEQ multiplex PCR; TCRdb holds only in-frame clones, not every one. Among 150,000 to 200,000 clones listed, roughly 80% were seen once. The length of the CDR3 is 13 residues. V shed 5 bases, J shed 2 bases, and the junction held 3 bases outside the gene matches. Germline assignment: CDR1 MNHEY and CDR2 SVGAGI. This receptor was taken from a man aged 65-85 years with acute or convalescent COVID-19. The sequencing sample was made of peripheral blood. The V call is TRBV6-5, the J call TRBJ2-7, with TRBD1 identical over 7 bases. The CDR3: CASSPGTAYEQYF. The CDR3 DNA reads TGTGCCAGCAGTCCCGGGACAGCCTACGAGCAGTACTTC.